Below are 12 T cell receptor beta chains sequenced from a single sample in a study of immune cell composition in non-small cell lung cancer. TCRdb's copy holds only in-frame clones and misses some; the assay was immunoSEQ multiplex PCR. The repertoire holds a few thousand clones, with approximately 85% as singletons. The material sequenced was lung tumor tissue. The source is a human donor with non-small cell lung cancer.

J is TRBJ1-1 and V is TRBV29-1; D unresolved. Germline CDR1 SQVTM, CDR2 ANQGSEA. Trimming removed 4 bases at V and 2 bases at J, with 14 bases between. The CDR3 extends over 14 amino acids. In DNA form, the CDR3 reads TGCAGCGTTGCAATCCAAGCACTCAACACTGAAGCTTTCTTT. Translation: CSVAIQALNTEAFF.

The chain has TRBV10-3 and TRBJ1-1; D uncertain. CDR1 and CDR2 from the germline V gene are ENHRY and SYGVKD. This CDR3 comprises 12 residues. Trimming shortened V by 10 bases and J by 3 bases, and 12 bases separated the two germline ends. This CDR3 reads CATSYGDTEAFF. CDR3 in DNA: TGTGCCACTTCCTACGGGGACACTGAAGCTTTCTTT.

This clone was seen more than once but under ten times. The chain is built from TRBV7-2 and TRBJ2-5; D is possibly TRBD2 (6 bases). Trimming removed 1 base from V and 2 bases from J, with 14 bases in between. The CDR3 totals 16 residues. CDR1 is SGHTA and CDR2 is FQGNSA in the germline V gene. The CDR3 loop is CASSLGFSGPQETQYF. CDR3 coding DNA: TGTGCCAGCAGCTTAGGTTTTAGCGGCCCTCAAGAGACCCAGTACTTC.

This rearrangement joins TRBV14 to TRBJ2-6, with D maybe TRBD2 (5 bases). CDR3 length equals 15 residues. Germline V CDR1 and CDR2: SGHDN, FVKESK. Trimming shortened V by 3 bases and J by 0 bases, and 6 bases separated the two germline ends. As DNA, the CDR3 is TGTGCCAGCAGCCAGGGGAGCTCTGGGGCCAACGTCCTGACTTTC. Residues: CASSQGSSGANVLTF.

This clone was seen only a few times. The gene calls are TRBV18 and TRBJ2-5; TRBD2 matches at 14 bases. V shed 6 bases and J 2 bases; nucleotides not matched to a gene: 8. This CDR3 is built from 17 residues. The germline CDR1 and CDR2 sequences are KGHSH and LQKENI. The CDR3 nucleotides are TGTGCCAGCTCGACACGGACTAGCGGGAGGCATCAAGAGACCCAGTACTTC. Translated: CASSTRTSGRHQETQYF.

The CDR3 DNA is TGTGCCAGCTCACCATTCGGACAGGATCAGAACACTGAAGCTTTCTTT. Its protein is CASSPFGQDQNTEAFF. The chain has TRBV18 and TRBJ1-1; 7 nucleotides agree with TRBD1. The length of the CDR3 is 16 residues. V was pared by 2 bases and J by 1 base, with 7 bases of the junction left unmatched. The germline V gene has CDR1 KGHSH and CDR2 LQKENI.

The chain joins TRBV9 to TRBJ2-7; D call uncertain. V was cut by 3 bases and J by 6 bases, with 13 bases left in between. The CDR3 totals 13 residues. Germline lookup yields CDR1 SGDLS and CDR2 YYNGEE. CDR3 nucleotide sequence: TGTGCCAGCAGCGCCCGAGAATGGAGCGAGCAGTACTTC. This codes for CASSAREWSEQYF.

J is TRBJ1-1 and V is TRBV7-3; 9 bases are shared with TRBD1. The CDR3 totals 13 residues. J gave up 7 bases and V 2 bases, and 2 bases lay outside the gene matches. The germline gives CDR1 SGHTA, CDR2 FQGTGA. The CDR3 nucleotides are TGTGCCAGCAGCTTAGGGGACAGGGATGAAGCTTTCTTT. Translation gives CASSLGDRDEAFF.

This chain links TRBV11-2 with TRBJ2-1; TRBD1 agrees at 9 bases. Germline CDR1 SGHAT, CDR2 FQNNGV. Trimming removed 2 bases from V and 2 bases from J; junction bases left unmatched: 1. The CDR3 sequence is 15 residues long. The CDR3: CASSLRTGAYNEQFF. The CDR3 DNA sequence: TGTGCCAGCAGCTTAAGGACAGGGGCCTACAATGAGCAGTTCTTC.

The chain carries TRBV4-2 and TRBJ2-7; TRBD2 aligns across 8 bases. The V gene end was trimmed by 0 bases and the J gene end by 3 bases; junction bases not matched to a gene: 4. The germline gives CDR1 LGHNA, CDR2 YNFKEQ. The CDR3 is 15 amino acids. The CDR3 loop is CASSQEREDHYEQYF. The CDR3 nucleotides read TGTGCCAGCAGCCAAGAGCGGGAGGATCACTACGAGCAGTACTTC.

The V gene is TRBV18, the J gene TRBJ1-3; D unclear. Trimming left V 6 bases short and J 0 bases short, with 12 bases between. This CDR3 is 15 amino acids long. Germline lookup yields CDR1 KGHSH and CDR2 LQKENI. The CDR3 spells CASSPTGDSGNTIYF. CDR3 sequence (DNA): TGTGCCAGCTCTCCGACGGGAGACTCTGGAAACACCATATATTTT.

The chain carries TRBV5-1 and TRBJ2-4, with 9 bases matching TRBD1. Trimming at V came to 5 bases and at J to 5 bases, leaving 8 bases not matched to a gene. This CDR3 is 15 amino acids long. Per the germline V gene, CDR1 is SGHRS and CDR2 is YFSETQ. The DNA of the CDR3 is TGCGCCAGCAGTTTACAGGGGGCTGTTGAAAACATTCAGTACTTC. Its translation: CASSLQGAVENIQYF. Drawing the rest from reference TRBV5-1 and TRBJ2-4, the complete variable domain is KAGVTQTPRYLIKTRGQQVTLSCSPISGHRSVSWYQQTPGQGLQFLFEYFSETQRNKGNFPGRFSGRQFSNSRSEMNVSTLELGDSALYLCASSLQGAVENIQYFGAGTRLSVL.